The 3 T cell receptor beta chains presented below share a single source sample, sequenced in a study of cytomegalovirus exposure and HLA in healthy donors. Vbeta (60) and Jbeta (13) primers were used in the PCR. Clones were read by immunoSEQ multiplex PCR, and TCRdb kept only the in-frame ones, dropping some. This sample contains over 100,000 clones. Sequencing used PBMCs. These receptors were obtained from a man in his late teens or twenties in good health and CMV-seronegative.

The chain combines TRBV28 with TRBJ2-1; a possible D gene is TRBD1 (5 bases). Germline CDR1 reads MDHEN; CDR2 reads SYDVKM. Trimming took 2 bases from V and 3 from J, leaving 11 bases between them. This CDR3 contains 15 residues. CDR3 sequence reads: CASSLIQVHYNEQFF. In DNA form, the CDR3 reads TGTGCCAGCAGTTTAATACAGGTTCACTACAATGAGCAGTTCTTC.

This chain connects TRBV27 to TRBJ1-5, with D tentatively TRBD1 (5 bases). Between the trimmed V and J ends, which lost 6 bases and 1 base, there was a span of 16 bases. This CDR3 has 16 residues. Germline assignment: CDR1 MNHEY and CDR2 SMNVEV (reference sequence). The CDR3 region is CASRPQGVGSNQPQHF. The CDR3 DNA follows: TGTGCCAGCAGGCCCCAGGGTGTGGGGAGCAATCAGCCCCAGCATTTT.

The rearrangement links TRBV4-1 to TRBJ2-7; perhaps TRBD1 as D (6 bases). The CDR3 is 16 amino acids. Germline-derived CDR1 and CDR2 are MGHRA and YSYEKL. The V and J ends lost 1 base and 3 bases respectively, with 16 bases between them. CDR3 sequence (DNA): TGCGCCAGCAGCCAAGTACTGGACAGCCCGCTCTACGAGCAGTACTTC. Its translation is CASSQVLDSPLYEQYF.